This T cell receptor beta chain was recorded in a study of blood T cell repertoires in COVID-19. On the study more broadly: Sites across the United States, Italy and Spain contributed samples from acute and convalescent COVID-19.

Followed over time, Seattle patients had been enrolled while infection was active. Per the study methods: Using reference gene primer amplification, nucleated cell counts were estimated. Sequencing used immunoSEQ multiplex PCR; TCRdb keeps in-frame clones, though not all of them. V and J calls and clone size are those listed in that table; D and trimming were worked out from the DNA. The sample shows around 63,000 clones, roughly 72% of them seen only once. The CDR3 is made up of 18 amino acids. Germline V CDR1 and CDR2: SGHNT, YENEEA. The V gene lost 0 bases and the J gene lost 1 base, with 17 bases spanning the gap.

The sequencing sample was made of peripheral blood. The chain joins TRBV11-3 to TRBJ2-3; D is uncertain. The receptor was isolated from a woman aged 70 to 79 with COVID-19, enrolled during active disease. The CDR3 DNA sequence: TGTGCCAGCAGCTTAGATTCCCTATACTCAGAGGGCACAGATACGCAGTATTTT. Translated: CASSLDSLYSEGTDTQYF.